Listed here are 25 T cell receptor beta chains from one sample, sequenced in a study of blood T cell repertoires in COVID-19. TCRdb's table, derived via immunoSEQ multiplex PCR, lists solely in-frame clones and lacks some. The sample carries fewer than 300,000 clones, approximately 92% recorded once. Source material: PBMCs or T cells enriched from blood (not recorded which). These receptors were taken from a woman in her twenties or thirties who had recovered from COVID-19.

The rearrangement uses TRBV4-2 and TRBJ2-7, with a tentative D call TRBD2 (6 bases). CDR3 length: 16 residues. V lost 0 bases, J lost 0 bases, and 12 bases lay in between. In germline, CDR1 is LGHNA, CDR2 YNFKEQ. Here the CDR3 DNA reads TGTGCCAGCAGCCAAGAATCCCCTAGCGACTCCTACGAGCAGTACTTC. This encodes CASSQESPSDSYEQYF.

This chain links TRBV11-2 with TRBJ2-7; the D is unclear. With 2 bases removed from V and 2 bases from J, the gap between germline ends came to 16 bases. Germline CDR1 and CDR2: SGHAT and FQNNGV. This CDR3 spans 16 amino acids. The CDR3 DNA follows: TGTGCCAGCAGCTTACAAGTTACATTACGTACCTACGAGCAGTACTTC. Residues: CASSLQVTLRTYEQYF.

The table lists this clone with a count of one. The chain joins TRBV6-5 to TRBJ2-5; D call uncertain. The V gene lost 2 bases and the J gene lost 2 bases, with 6 bases spanning the gap. The V gene's germline CDR1 is MNHEY and CDR2 SVGAGI. The CDR3 has 13 amino acids. For the CDR3, the DNA is TGTGCCAGCAGTTACGGCTTACAAGAGACCCAGTACTTC. It is translated as CASSYGLQETQYF.

This chain connects TRBV9 to TRBJ2-3; 12 bases match TRBD2. In germline, CDR1 is SGDLS, CDR2 YYNGEE. The CDR3 extends over 17 amino acids. After removal of 0 bases from V and 6 bases from J, the junction contained 8 bases not matched to a gene. This chain's CDR3 is CASSVDPSGRVGDTQYF. DNA for the CDR3: TGTGCCAGCAGCGTAGACCCTAGCGGGAGGGTCGGTGATACGCAGTATTTT.

In this sample, this clone turned up once. The chain uses TRBV28 and TRBJ2-3, with TRBD2 identical over 8 bases. After removal of 10 bases from V and 2 bases from J, the junction contained 11 bases not matched to a gene. Germline CDR1 is MDHEN and CDR2 is SYDVKM. The CDR3 is 15 residues long. CDR3 in amino acids: CATTLAGPITDTQYF. In DNA, the CDR3 is TGTGCCACCACCTTAGCGGGACCAATCACAGATACGCAGTATTTT.

This clone was detected only a few times. This chain uses TRBV19 with TRBJ1-5; D gene uncertain. CDR3 length: 14 residues. Germline V gene lookup returns CDR1 LNHDA and CDR2 SQIVND (reference sequence). Between the trimmed V and J ends, which lost 1 base and 3 bases, there was a span of 7 bases. The CDR3 loop reads CASSIGRVNQPQHF. The CDR3 DNA follows: TGTGCCAGTAGTATAGGGCGGGTCAATCAGCCCCAGCATTTT. The whole variable domain, remainder taken from reference TRBV19 and TRBJ1-5, is DGGITQSPKYLFRKEGQNVTLSCEQNLNHDAMYWYRQDPGQGLRLIYYSQIVNDFQKGDIAEGYSVSREKKESFPLTVTSAQKNPTAFYLCASSIGRVNQPQHFGDGTRLSIL.

V usage is TRBV6-5 and J usage is TRBJ1-1, with a tentative D call TRBD1 (5 bases). This CDR3 spans 14 amino acids. Per the germline V gene, CDR1 is MNHEY and CDR2 is SVGAGI. Trimming removed 6 bases from V and 4 bases from J, with 15 bases in between. DNA for the CDR3: TGTGCCAGCAGGGGGGGGATCCCCAGCACTGAAGCTTTCTTT. This gives the protein CASRGGIPSTEAFF.

This rearrangement joins TRBV5-5 to TRBJ2-7; the D gene is possibly TRBD2 (5 bases). The length of the CDR3 is 15 residues. Germline CDR1 and CDR2: SGHKS and YYEKEE (reference sequence). V gave up 3 bases and J gave up 8 bases, with 21 bases separating them. The CDR3 is CASSSQWAGPTQQYF. The CDR3 DNA reads TGTGCCAGCAGCTCCCAGTGGGCGGGCCCTACCCAGCAGTACTTC.

This rearrangement joins TRBV7-9 to TRBJ2-3; D is possibly TRBD2 (5 bases). Trimming cost V 3 bases and J 2 bases, with 12 bases left between them. The germline gives CDR1 SEHNR, CDR2 FQNEAQ (reference sequence). The CDR3 runs to 15 residues. CDR3 coding DNA: TGTGCCAGCAGCTTGAGGGTACAGTACACAGATACGCAGTATTTT. Amino acids: CASSLRVQYTDTQYF.

The gene calls are TRBV28 and TRBJ2-7; D not certain. CDR1 and CDR2 from the germline V gene are MDHEN and SYDVKM. V lost 8 bases and J lost 6, with 8 bases in between. The CDR3 spans 10 residues. CDR3: CASSRGEQYF. The CDR3, as DNA: TGTGCCAGCTCGAGAGGCGAGCAGTACTTC.

As to this clone: At one end the junction does not follow the germline gene, possibly because of a read error. The chain is built from TRBV7-7 and TRBJ2-2; TRBD2 aligns across 12 bases. The germline CDR1 and CDR2 sequences are SSHAT and FNYEAQ (reference sequence). The CDR3 runs to 19 residues. The CDR3 reads CASSPRTSGTGINTGELFF. For the CDR3, the DNA is TGTGCTAGCAGCCCGCGGACTAGCGGGACTGGGATTAACACCGGGGAGCTGTTTTTT.

The rearrangement joins TRBV19 to TRBJ1-4, with unresolved D. Looked up from germline, CDR1 is LNHDA and CDR2 is SQIVND (reference sequence). V lost 4 bases and J lost 9, with 6 bases in between. The CDR3 is 11 residues long. The CDR3 coding sequence is TGTGCCAGTAGTACCGGGAAAAAACTGTTTTTT. It codes for CASSTGKKLFF.

The chain joins TRBV15 to TRBJ1-6; weak D call: TRBD1 (6 bases). Per the germline V gene, CDR1 is LNHNV and CDR2 is YYDKDF (reference sequence). The CDR3 length is 14 residues. The ends were cut back, 1 base at V and 7 bases at J, with 8 bases in the middle. CDR3 in amino acids: CATSRGQANSPLHF. The CDR3 region has the DNA TGTGCCACCAGCAGAGGACAGGCCAATTCACCCCTCCACTTT. The whole variable domain, remainder taken from reference TRBV15 and TRBJ1-6, is DAMVIQNPRYQVTQFGKPVTLSCSQTLNHNVMYWYQQKSSQAPKLLFHYYDKDFNNEADTPDNFQSRRPNTSFCFLDIRSPGLGDTAMYLCATSRGQANSPLHFGNGTRLTVT.

V and J are TRBV4-3 and TRBJ2-3; weak D call: TRBD1 (7 bases). This CDR3 has 17 residues. The germline CDR1 and CDR2 sequences are LGHNA and YSLEER. Trimming removed 3 bases at V and 3 bases at J, with 19 bases between. The CDR3 here is CASSQGPGGQSTDTQYF. Here the CDR3 DNA reads TGCGCCAGCAGCCAGGGTCCAGGGGGGCAGTCGACAGATACGCAGTATTTT.

This rearrangement joins TRBV19 to TRBJ1-5, with unresolved D. In germline, CDR1 is LNHDA, CDR2 SQIVND (reference sequence). The CDR3 extends over 14 amino acids. V lost 7 bases and J 3 bases, leaving 13 bases between the germline ends. In nucleotides, the CDR3 is TGTGCCAGTACTGCGCCGGGAAACAATCAGCCCCAGCATTTT. Its translation: CASTAPGNNQPQHF.

The rearrangement uses TRBV19 and TRBJ2-3; 7 bases map to TRBD2. Germline CDR1 is LNHDA and CDR2 is SQIVND (reference sequence). V lost 4 bases and J lost 0; bases outside the gene matches: 7. The CDR3 totals 16 residues. The CDR3 DNA reads as TGTGCCAGTAGTAAGTGGGGAGGGCGGAGCACAGATACGCAGTATTTT. This encodes CASSKWGGRSTDTQYF.

This clone has a single count. The V call is TRBV9, the J call TRBJ2-5; D may be TRBD2 (6 bases). The CDR3 has 15 residues. Trimming removed 3 bases from V and 4 bases from J, with 16 bases in between. Germline assignment: CDR1 SGDLS and CDR2 YYNGEE. In DNA form, the CDR3 reads TGTGCCAGCAGCGGCACCCTAGGAGGGCCAGAGACCCAGTACTTC. It specifies CASSGTLGGPETQYF.

This clone was counted once. The chain joins TRBV18 to TRBJ2-7, with 7 bases matching TRBD2. Germline assignment: CDR1 KGHSH and CDR2 LQKENI. CDR3 length: 13 residues. The J segment lost 1 base and the V segment lost 8 bases, leaving 5 bases of the junction unmatched. DNA for the CDR3: TGTGCCAGCATGTTGGGAGGGTCCTACGAGCAGTACTTC. Translating gives CASMLGGSYEQYF.

The V gene is TRBV18, the J gene TRBJ2-5, with 9 bases matching TRBD1. CDR3 length: 15 amino acids. Trimming at V came to 3 bases and at J to 4 bases, leaving 6 bases not matched to a gene. Germline CDR1 KGHSH, CDR2 LQKENI. The CDR3 region is CASSPGQGRIETQYF. Written as DNA, the CDR3 is TGTGCCAGCTCACCGGGACAGGGTAGGATAGAGACCCAGTACTTC.

CDR3 sequence: CASSQGGPDTQYF. The CDR3 DNA follows: TGTGCCAGCAGCCAAGGAGGGCCAGATACGCAGTATTTT. The chain combines TRBV3-1 (or the pseudogene TRBV3-2) with TRBJ2-3, with D possibly being TRBD2 (5 bases). This CDR3 is built from 13 residues. Trimming cost V 1 base and J 4 bases, with 6 bases left between them. Looked up from germline, CDR1 is LGHDT and CDR2 is YNNKEL (reference sequence).

This clone came up once. The CDR3 DNA is TGCGCCAGCAGCTTGGTCAGGTCAAGCCCTGGTGGCTACACCTTC. It encodes CASSLVRSSPGGYTF. The chain joins TRBV5-1 to TRBJ1-2; D unresolved. Germline lookup yields CDR1 SGHRS and CDR2 YFSETQ. This CDR3 region has 15 residues. V was trimmed by 0 bases and J by 7 bases, leaving 16 bases between them.

The gene calls are TRBV20-1 and TRBJ2-5; the match to TRBD2 covers 10 bases. V gave up 3 bases and J gave up 5 bases; unmatched junction bases: 15. CDR1 and CDR2 from the germline V gene are DFQATT and SNEGSKA (reference sequence). The CDR3 covers 17 residues. The CDR3 loop is CSASWLEREGDRETQYF. The CDR3 coding sequence is TGCAGTGCTAGTTGGTTGGAGCGGGAGGGTGATAGGGAGACCCAGTACTTC.

This clone occurred a few times. The chain carries TRBV3-1 (or the pseudogene TRBV3-2) and TRBJ2-2, with 11 positions matching TRBD2. Germline assignment: CDR1 LGHDT and CDR2 YNNKEL (reference sequence). The length of the CDR3 is 16 residues. The ends lost 5 bases at V and 3 bases at J; junction bases unmatched: 5. The CDR3 nucleotides are TGTGCCAGCAGCGCTCTAGCGGGAGGCTACACCGGGGAGCTGTTTTTT. This codes for CASSALAGGYTGELFF.

J is TRBJ2-1 and V is TRBV6-5; D might be TRBD1 (6 bases). This CDR3 has 16 residues. V was shortened by 1 base and J by 6 bases, with 16 bases between the two germline ends. In germline, CDR1 is MNHEY, CDR2 SVGAGI. CDR3 coding DNA: TGTGCCAGCAGTTACTTGACAGGTCCTCCAGGCAATGAGCAGTTCTTC. This gives the protein CASSYLTGPPGNEQFF.

The chain uses TRBV5-1 and TRBJ2-4; 9 bases map to TRBD1. V was clipped by 3 bases and J by 3 bases; unmatched bases: 19. The CDR3 totals 20 residues. Looked up from germline, CDR1 is SGHRS and CDR2 is YFSETQ. The CDR3 loop is CASSSQIQGARWGGKNIQYF. CDR3 nucleotides: TGCGCCAGCAGCTCCCAAATACAGGGGGCGAGGTGGGGTGGCAAAAACATTCAGTACTTC. Based on the CDR3 plus reference TRBV5-1 and TRBJ2-4, the full variable domain is KAGVTQTPRYLIKTRGQQVTLSCSPISGHRSVSWYQQTPGQGLQFLFEYFSETQRNKGNFPGRFSGRQFSNSRSEMNVSTLELGDSALYLCASSSQIQGARWGGKNIQYFGAGTRLSVL.